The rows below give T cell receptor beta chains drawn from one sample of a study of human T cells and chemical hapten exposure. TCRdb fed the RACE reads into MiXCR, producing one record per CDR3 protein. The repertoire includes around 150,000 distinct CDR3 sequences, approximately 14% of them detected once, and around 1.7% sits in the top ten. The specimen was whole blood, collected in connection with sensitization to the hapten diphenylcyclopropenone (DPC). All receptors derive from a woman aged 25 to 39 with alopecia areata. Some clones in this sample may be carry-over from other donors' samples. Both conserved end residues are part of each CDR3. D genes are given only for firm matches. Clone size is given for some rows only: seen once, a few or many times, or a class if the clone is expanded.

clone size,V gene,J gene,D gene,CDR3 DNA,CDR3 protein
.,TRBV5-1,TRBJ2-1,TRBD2,TGCGCCAGCAGCCTGACTAGCGGGAGGGCCTATGAGCAGTTCTTC,CASSLTSGRAYEQFF
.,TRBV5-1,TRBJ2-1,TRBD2,TGCGCCAGCAGCTTGGCTCCGGGACTAGCGCACAATGAGCAGTTCTTC,CASSLAPGLAHNEQFF
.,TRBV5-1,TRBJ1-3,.,TGCGCCAGCAGTCCGAACCCAGACACCTCTGGAAACACCATATATTTT,CASSPNPDTSGNTIYF
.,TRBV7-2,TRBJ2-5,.,TGTGCCAGCAGCTCGTACCTCCAAGAGACCCAGTACTTC,CASSSYLQETQYF
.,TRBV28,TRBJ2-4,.,TGTGCCAGCAGTTTCAGGGCGAACATTCAGTACTTC,CASSFRANIQYF
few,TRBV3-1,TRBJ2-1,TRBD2,TGTGCCAGCAGCCAATATAGCGGGGGCTCCTACAATGAGCAGTTCTTC,CASSQYSGGSYNEQFF
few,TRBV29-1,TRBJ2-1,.,TGCAGCGCAGGGCCCTCCGGGGAGTTCTTC,CSAGPSGEFF
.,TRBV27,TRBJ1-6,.,TGTGCCAGCAGAGGAGGGGTTAATTCACCCCTCCACTTT,CASRGGVNSPLHF
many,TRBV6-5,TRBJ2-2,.,TGTGCCAGCAGGATCTCCCTGGGGACCGGGGAGCTGTTTTTT,CASRISLGTGELFF
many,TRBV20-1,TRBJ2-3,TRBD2,TGCAGTGCTACCGCTCCCGGACTAGAGTTGACAGATACGCAGTATTTT,CSATAPGLELTDTQYF
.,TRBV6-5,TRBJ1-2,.,TGTGCCAGCTGGCGTCAGAACTATGGCTACACCTTC,CASWRQNYGYTF
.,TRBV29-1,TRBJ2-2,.,TGCAGCGTCGGACTGCCAAACACCGGGGAGCTGTTTTTT,CSVGLPNTGELFF
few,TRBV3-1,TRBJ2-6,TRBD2,TGTGCCAGCAGCCTAACGGGGACTAGCCGCATCTCTGGGGCCAACGTCCTGACTTTC,CASSLTGTSRISGANVLTF
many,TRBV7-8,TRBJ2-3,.,TGTGCCAGCAGCTTAGGGAGCACAGATACGCAGTATTTT,CASSLGSTDTQYF
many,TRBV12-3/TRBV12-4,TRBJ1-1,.,TGTGCCAGCAGTTTAGGCAGGGAGGTCACTGAAGCTTTCTTT,CASSLGREVTEAFF
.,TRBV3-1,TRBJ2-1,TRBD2,TGTGCCAGCAGCCAAACGGGGGGATCAGGACACTACAATGAGCAGTTCTTC,CASSQTGGSGHYNEQFF
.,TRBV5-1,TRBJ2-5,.,TGCGCCAGCAGCTCCCCTGGGGCATTACAGACCCAGTACTTC,CASSSPGALQTQYF
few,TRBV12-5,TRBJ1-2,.,TGTGCTAGTGGTTTGTTCTCGGGACGCGGCTACACCTTC,CASGLFSGRGYTF
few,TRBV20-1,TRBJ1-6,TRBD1,TGCAGTGCTAAAATGGGACAGGGGAATTCACCCCTCCACTTT,CSAKMGQGNSPLHF
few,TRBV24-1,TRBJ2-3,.,TGTGCCACCAGTGATCCCACCACTATCACAGGGAAGTTTATCGCAGATACGCAGTATTTT,CATSDPTTITGKFIADTQYF
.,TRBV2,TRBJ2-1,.,TGTGCCAGCAGTGTAACCGGGATGATAAAATACAATGAGCAGTTCTTC,CASSVTGMIKYNEQFF
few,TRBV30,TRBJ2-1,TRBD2,TGTGCCTGGAGTCAACCGGGACTAGCTCCTTACAATGAGCAGTTCTTC,CAWSQPGLAPYNEQFF